The text below deals with one T cell receptor (beta chain). This specimen belongs to a study of shared T cell receptors in the human thymus. The CDR3 spans 20 residues. Per the germline V gene, CDR1 is SGDLS and CDR2 is YYNGEE. V was cut by 0 bases and J by 0 bases, with 21 bases left in between. Clones were sequenced by immunoSEQ multiplex PCR, and TCRdb holds only the in-frame ones, with some missing. The data show 500,000 to 750,000 clones, roughly 88% seen once. These data also formed part of another study, on human thymus T cells.

Sequences were obtained from thymocytes. This clonotype was obtained from a boy less than two years old with a congenital heart defect. The chain joins TRBV9 to TRBJ1-4; D remains unclear. The CDR3 protein is CASSVEGAQPGRTTNEKLFF. Here the CDR3 DNA reads TGTGCCAGCAGCGTAGAGGGAGCCCAGCCCGGCCGAACAACTAATGAAAAACTGTTTTTT.